Shown below are 17 T cell receptor beta chains from a single sample sequenced in a study of T cell responses to AZD1222 COVID-19 vaccine. Generated by immunoSEQ multiplex PCR, the TCRdb table keeps only in-frame clones and is missing some. This sample has approximately 79,000 clones, with 83% found just once. Sequences were derived from peripheral blood, sampled 28 days after the second AZD1222 dose. Receptors originate from an adult who received the AZD1222 COVID-19 vaccine.

CDR3 in amino acids: CSTLTVLNTEAFF. The CDR3 DNA sequence: TGCAGCACTTTGACAGTCCTGAACACTGAAGCTTTCTTT. The chain recombines TRBV29-1 with TRBJ1-1; D possibly corresponds to TRBD1 (5 bases). Trimming pared 8 bases from V and 0 bases from J, leaving 13 bases between. CDR3 length: 13 amino acids. CDR1 and CDR2 (germline): SQVTM, ANQGSEA.

The chain combines TRBV5-1 with TRBJ1-6; D is unresolved. V was clipped by 4 bases and J by 5 bases, with 16 bases between them. Germline V gene data show CDR1 as SGHRS and CDR2 as YFSETQ. There are 16 residues in the CDR3. Here the CDR3 reads CASSLGRRPDNSPLHF. CDR3 bases: TGCGCCAGCAGCCTAGGGAGGAGGCCTGATAATTCACCCCTCCACTTT. Variable domain in full (rest from reference TRBV5-1 and TRBJ1-6): KAGVTQTPRYLIKTRGQQVTLSCSPISGHRSVSWYQQTPGQGLQFLFEYFSETQRNKGNFPGRFSGRQFSNSRSEMNVSTLELGDSALYLCASSLGRRPDNSPLHFGNGTRLTVT.

V gene TRBV6-5 combines with J gene TRBJ2-1, with D possibly being TRBD2 (5 bases). The CDR3 runs 15 residues. V lost 0 bases, J lost 1 base, and 7 bases lay in between. The germline CDR1 and CDR2 sequences are MNHEY and SVGAGI. The CDR3 DNA is TGTGCCAGCAGTTACTCAGGAGGATCCTACAATGAGCAGTTCTTC. It encodes CASSYSGGSYNEQFF.

This chain uses TRBV27 with TRBJ1-4, with 8 bases aligning to TRBD1. The germline CDR1 and CDR2 sequences are MNHEY and SMNVEV (reference sequence). V shed 6 bases, J shed 2 bases, and the junction held 5 bases outside the gene matches. The CDR3 is 15 residues long. CDR3 in DNA: TGTGCCAGCAGCGACGACAGGGGCACTAATGAAAAACTGTTTTTT. Its protein is CASSDDRGTNEKLFF.

The chain uses TRBV3-1 (or the pseudogene TRBV3-2) and TRBJ2-4; 10 nucleotides align to TRBD2. CDR1 LGHDT and CDR2 YNNKEL come from the germline V gene (reference sequence). The trim removed 1 base at V and 9 bases at J, leaving 6 bases unmatched. The CDR3 has 15 amino acids. The CDR3 DNA is TGTGCCAGCAGCCAAGGGCTAGCGGGAGTCTTCATTCAGTACTTC. Residues: CASSQGLAGVFIQYF.

This clone was seen a single time. This chain connects TRBV28 to TRBJ1-1; D perhaps matches TRBD1 (5 bases). Trimming pared 10 bases from V and 1 base from J, leaving 7 bases between. This CDR3 is built from 11 residues. Germline CDR1 and CDR2: MDHEN and SYDVKM. The CDR3 is CATTGNTEAFF. The CDR3 coding sequence is TGTGCCACAACAGGGAACACTGAAGCTTTCTTT.

The chain couples TRBV7-3 to TRBJ2-7; TRBD1 matches 8 bases. CDR1 and CDR2 from the germline V gene are SGHTA and FQGTGA. The CDR3 spans 15 residues. V gave up 3 bases and J gave up 2 bases; unmatched junction bases: 6. CDR3 loop: CASSLSGQGPYEQYF. CDR3 nucleotide sequence: TGTGCCAGCAGCTTGTCCGGACAGGGTCCCTACGAGCAGTACTTC.

This clone was seen more than once but under ten times. The sample carries other DNA sequences with the same CDR3. The chain has TRBV28 and TRBJ1-2; the D is unclear. The CDR3 runs to 12 residues. With 6 bases removed from V and 0 bases from J, the gap between germline ends came to 5 bases. CDR1 and CDR2 from the germline V gene are MDHEN and SYDVKM. CDR3 loop: CASRRSNYGYTF. CDR3 in DNA: TGTGCCAGCAGGAGATCTAACTATGGCTACACCTTC.

The J gene is TRBJ2-5, the V gene TRBV14, with D possibly being TRBD1 or TRBD2 (5 bases each). The CDR3 has 14 residues. Germline CDR1 reads SGHDN; CDR2 reads FVKESK. The V and J ends lost 4 bases and 5 bases respectively, with 14 bases between them. In DNA form, the CDR3 reads TGTGCCAGCAGCCTTTATGGGGGAACGGAGACCCAGTACTTC. It codes for CASSLYGGTETQYF.

The chain uses TRBV7-8 and TRBJ2-7; D is undetermined. The CDR3 consists of 12 residues. V lost 5 bases and J lost 6, with 11 bases in between. Germline V gives CDR1 SGHVS, CDR2 FQNEAQ. As DNA, the CDR3 is TGTGCCAGCAGCCCGCGATCGGGCGAGCAGTACTTC. This sequence encodes CASSPRSGEQYF.

J is TRBJ2-1 and V is TRBV29-1, with TRBD2 matching 7 bases. CDR3 length equals 16 residues. Losses at the gene ends were 2 bases for V and 2 bases for J; bases not matched to a gene: 9. CDR1 is SQVTM and CDR2 is ANQGSEA in the germline V gene. In DNA form, the CDR3 reads TGCAGCGTTGAAAGGATACTAGCGACCACCTACAATGAGCAGTTCTTC. It yields the protein CSVERILATTYNEQFF.

V gene TRBV11-2 combines with J gene TRBJ1-6; D is undetermined. V shed 1 base and J shed 7 bases, with 14 bases lying between them. Per germline, CDR1 SGHAT and CDR2 FQNNGV. The CDR3 consists of 16 residues. This chain's CDR3 is CASSLVQPNPNSPLHF. The CDR3 DNA reads TGTGCCAGCAGCTTAGTACAGCCTAATCCCAATTCACCCCTCCACTTT.

The V gene is TRBV3-1 (or the pseudogene TRBV3-2), the J gene TRBJ2-4; D gene ambiguous. With 0 bases removed from V and 5 bases from J, the gap between germline ends came to 11 bases. The CDR3 is made up of 15 amino acids. The germline gives CDR1 LGHDT, CDR2 YNNKEL (reference sequence). CDR3 residues: CASSQDSIMENIQYF. In DNA form, the CDR3 reads TGTGCCAGCAGCCAAGATAGCATTATGGAAAACATTCAGTACTTC.

V and J are TRBV15 and TRBJ2-6; the match to TRBD1 covers 12 bases. The CDR3 sequence is 18 residues long. V lost 4 bases and J lost 2; bases outside the gene matches: 6. The germline V gene encodes CDR1 LNHNV and CDR2 YYDKDF (reference sequence). As DNA, the CDR3 is TGTGCCACCAGCAAGGGACAGGGGGCGAGTCCTGGGGCCAACGTCCTGACTTTC. Amino acids: CATSKGQGASPGANVLTF.

The chain links TRBV2 to TRBJ1-5; 12 positions match TRBD1. CDR1 SNHLY and CDR2 FYNNEI come from the germline V gene. The CDR3 is 18 residues long. V lost 7 bases to trimming and J lost 0 bases; unmatched junction nucleotides: 10. The CDR3 bases are TGTGCCAGCACCAAAGGGACAGGGGGCCCGTATAGCAATCAGCCCCAGCATTTT. Residues: CASTKGTGGPYSNQPQHF.

V usage is TRBV18 and J usage is TRBJ1-4, with unresolved D. Germline lookup yields CDR1 KGHSH and CDR2 LQKENI. The CDR3 sequence is 13 residues long. The V end was cut by 2 bases, the J end by 2 bases, with 3 bases between. Here the CDR3 reads CASSPGTNEKLFF. In DNA, the CDR3 is TGTGCCAGCTCACCAGGGACTAATGAAAAACTGTTTTTT.

This clone has only a few counts. The CDR3 nucleotides are TGCACCAGCAGCCTTGTGTTCAGGAATCAGCCCCAGCATTTT. Translated, it gives CTSSLVFRNQPQHF. The rearrangement links TRBV1 to TRBJ1-5; TRBD1 reflects the table's D call only, with no check against the DNA. TRBV1 is given as a pseudogene. This CDR3 is 14 amino acids long.